Listed here are 19 T cell receptor beta chains from one sample, sequenced in a study of CD8+ T cells in alopecia areata. Extracted RNA was reverse transcribed into cDNA, the sequencing template. Using immunoSEQ multiplex PCR, the repertoire was profiled, and TCRdb retains in-frame clones only, with some absent. The repertoire holds about 140,000 clones, approximately 50% seen once, with 0.85% to 1% in the top ten. Sample: CD4+ T cells sorted from blood, taken at week 0. The origin of the receptors is a human donor with alopecia areata.

This clone was recorded a few times. Other DNA sequences in the sample encode the same CDR3. V and J are TRBV30 and TRBJ2-5; D ambiguous. The germline V gene encodes CDR1 GTSNPN and CDR2 SVGIG (reference sequence). The CDR3 sequence is 10 residues long. V was clipped by 3 bases and J by 1 base, with 0 bases between them. CDR3 sequence reads: CAWSQETQYF. The CDR3 DNA follows: TGTGCCTGGAGCCAAGAGACCCAGTACTTC.

This clone came up a few times. The V and J genes are TRBV7-2 and TRBJ2-3; 7 bases align to TRBD1. Germline values: CDR1 SGHTA, CDR2 FQGNSA. CDR3 length: 15 amino acids. V lost 4 bases to trimming and J lost 4 bases; unmatched junction nucleotides: 8. Written as DNA, the CDR3 is TGTGCCAGCAGCTCCCAGGGGGTAGTGGCAGATACGCAGTATTTT. It yields the protein CASSSQGVVADTQYF.

This clone has a count of ten or more. V and J are TRBV18 and TRBJ2-1; 10 bases match TRBD1. Trimming cost V 4 bases and J 8 bases; bases outside gene matches: 14. Germline V gene sequence: CDR1 KGHSH, CDR2 LQKENI. The CDR3 runs 17 residues. CDR3 sequence (DNA): TGTGCCAGCTCACTTTCACTTCCCGGGACAGGGGAGGATGAGCAGTTCTTC. Translated: CASSLSLPGTGEDEQFF.

The DNA of the CDR3 is TGTGCCAGCAGCCCGGGCCCAGGGGGGAGGGAGACCCAGTACTTC. It yields the protein CASSPGPGGRETQYF. The chain combines TRBV7-2 with TRBJ2-5; weak D call: TRBD1 (7 bases). Germline assignment: CDR1 SGHTA and CDR2 FQGNSA. The CDR3 contains 15 residues. V was cut by 5 bases and J by 5 bases, with 18 bases left in between.

The chain recombines TRBV10-1 with TRBJ2-3, with D possibly TRBD1 on 7 matching bases. The V gene's germline CDR1 is WNHNN and CDR2 SYGVQD (reference sequence). The CDR3 has 16 amino acids. Trimming removed 6 bases at V and 1 base at J, with 17 bases between. The CDR3 DNA follows: TGCGCCAGCAGCCAACAGGGGAGGCCGGGCACAGATACGCAGTATTTT. Amino acids: CASSQQGRPGTDTQYF.

This chain links TRBV5-4 with TRBJ1-5; 8 nucleotides match TRBD1. CDR3 length: 14 residues. Trimming removed 4 bases from V and 11 bases from J; junction bases left unmatched: 11. From germline, CDR1 is SGHNT and CDR2 YYREEE (reference sequence). Here the CDR3 DNA reads TGTGCCAGCAGCGCCGGGACAGGCGGTTTCGCCCAGCATTTT. It specifies CASSAGTGGFAQHF.

The V call is TRBV28, the J call TRBJ1-1; TRBD1 matches at 9 bases. This CDR3 has 16 residues. The germline CDR1 and CDR2 sequences are MDHEN and SYDVKM. The V and J ends lost 8 bases and 0 bases, in that order; junction bases with no gene match: 10. The CDR3 is CASFSGQGRMNTEAFF. The CDR3 nucleotides read TGTGCCAGCTTTTCCGGACAGGGGCGTATGAACACTGAAGCTTTCTTT.

This clone has more than one count but fewer than ten. The chain couples TRBV2 to TRBJ2-3, with 11 bases aligning to TRBD2. The CDR3 spans 15 residues. CDR1 SNHLY and CDR2 FYNNEI come from the germline V gene. Trimming cost V 4 bases and J 1 base; bases outside gene matches: 1. The CDR3 DNA reads TGTGCCAGCAGTGTACTAGCGGGAGGCACAGATACGCAGTATTTT. Translating it yields CASSVLAGGTDTQYF.

V and J are TRBV10-3 and TRBJ1-2; TRBD1 agrees at 12 bases. The CDR3 has 17 residues. Germline V CDR1 and CDR2: ENHRY, SYGVKD. The V and J ends lost 3 bases and 8 bases, in that order; junction bases with no gene match: 13. CDR3 region: CAISEPTSGTGGRGYTF. In nucleotides, the CDR3 is TGTGCCATCAGTGAACCAACCTCCGGGACAGGGGGCAGGGGCTACACCTTC.

The rearrangement links TRBV6-1 to TRBJ1-4; no clear D gene. Germline V gene sequence: CDR1 MNHNS, CDR2 SASEGT. The CDR3 is 14 amino acids. The V end lost 11 bases, the J end lost 6 bases, and 19 bases lay between the germline ends. For the CDR3, the DNA is TGTGCCGCTATGGTCGGCGGTTTCGATGAAAAACTGTTTTTT. This encodes CAAMVGGFDEKLFF.

The J gene is TRBJ2-7, the V gene TRBV5-1, with 7 positions matching TRBD2. The V gene's germline CDR1 is SGHRS and CDR2 YFSETQ. After removal of 0 bases from V and 3 bases from J, the junction contained 3 bases not matched to a gene. The CDR3 loop spans 14 amino acids. CDR3 in amino acids: CASSLGRGVYEQYF. Written as DNA, the CDR3 is TGCGCCAGCAGCTTGGGACGGGGGGTCTACGAGCAGTACTTC.

The rearrangement joins TRBV7-9 to TRBJ1-5; D might be TRBD1 (6 bases). V was trimmed by 3 bases and J by 2 bases, leaving 11 bases between them. The CDR3 spans 15 residues. Germline V CDR1 and CDR2: SEHNR, FQNEAQ (reference sequence). DNA for the CDR3: TGTGCCAGCAGCTTCGGGGGCGAAGGCAATCAGCCCCAGCATTTT. Protein: CASSFGGEGNQPQHF.

The chain is built from TRBV7-9 and TRBJ2-7; the match to TRBD2 covers 12 bases. Per the germline V gene, CDR1 is SEHNR and CDR2 is FQNEAQ (reference sequence). V lost 5 bases and J lost 2; bases outside the gene matches: 7. This CDR3 comprises 16 residues. The CDR3: CASSTAWTSGAYEQYF. For the CDR3, the DNA is TGTGCCAGCAGCACGGCCTGGACTAGCGGGGCCTACGAGCAGTACTTC.

The V gene is TRBV29-1, the J gene TRBJ1-1; D may be TRBD1 (5 bases). V shed 2 bases and J shed 1 base, with 11 bases lying between them. Germline V gene data show CDR1 as SQVTM and CDR2 as ANQGSEA. The CDR3 totals 14 residues. CDR3 sequence reads: CSVEWYGANTEAFF. The CDR3 nucleotides are TGCAGCGTTGAATGGTATGGGGCGAACACTGAAGCTTTCTTT.

V and J are TRBV7-2 and TRBJ2-7; possible D gene TRBD1, 7 bases. Trimming left V 6 bases short and J 6 bases short, with 18 bases between. CDR3 length equals 14 residues. Germline V gene lookup returns CDR1 SGHTA and CDR2 FQGNSA. CDR3 nucleotides: TGTGCCAGCAGGATGTGGAGGGGGCAAGGCGAGCAGTACTTC. It yields the protein CASRMWRGQGEQYF.

This clone showed up just once. The chain recombines TRBV6-6 with TRBJ2-7, with TRBD1 identical over 9 bases. CDR3 length equals 14 residues. Per the germline V gene, CDR1 is MNHNY and CDR2 is SVGAGI (reference sequence). V was pared by 7 bases and J by 2 bases, with 6 bases of the junction left unmatched. The CDR3: CASTPGDRAYEQYF. In nucleotides, the CDR3 is TGTGCCAGCACACCCGGGGACAGGGCCTACGAGCAGTACTTC.

This clone was counted only a few times. The chain carries TRBV7-9 and TRBJ2-3; no definite D call. Between the trimmed V and J ends, which lost 2 bases and 0 bases, there was a span of 6 bases. The CDR3 is 14 residues long. Germline V gene sequence: CDR1 SEHNR, CDR2 FQNEAQ (reference sequence). In DNA, the CDR3 is TGTGCCAGCAGCTTATCGACGAGCACAGATACGCAGTATTTT. It translates to CASSLSTSTDTQYF.

This chain links TRBV6-1 with TRBJ2-1; 13 bases agree with TRBD2. The CDR3 is made up of 16 amino acids. Unmatched junction bases numbered 6, after V lost 2 bases and J lost 8 bases. The germline gives CDR1 MNHNS, CDR2 SASEGT. In DNA form, the CDR3 reads TGTGCCAGCAGTGAAAGGACTAGCGGGAGTGTCTATGAGCAGTTCTTC. Its translation: CASSERTSGSVYEQFF.

This chain uses TRBV7-9 with TRBJ2-7; D call uncertain. V was cut by 5 bases and J by 4 bases, with 6 bases left in between. This CDR3 region has 11 residues. Germline CDR1 SEHNR, CDR2 FQNEAQ (reference sequence). CDR3 DNA sequence: TGTGCCAGCAGCCCTGATTACGAGCAGTACTTC. This translates into CASSPDYEQYF.